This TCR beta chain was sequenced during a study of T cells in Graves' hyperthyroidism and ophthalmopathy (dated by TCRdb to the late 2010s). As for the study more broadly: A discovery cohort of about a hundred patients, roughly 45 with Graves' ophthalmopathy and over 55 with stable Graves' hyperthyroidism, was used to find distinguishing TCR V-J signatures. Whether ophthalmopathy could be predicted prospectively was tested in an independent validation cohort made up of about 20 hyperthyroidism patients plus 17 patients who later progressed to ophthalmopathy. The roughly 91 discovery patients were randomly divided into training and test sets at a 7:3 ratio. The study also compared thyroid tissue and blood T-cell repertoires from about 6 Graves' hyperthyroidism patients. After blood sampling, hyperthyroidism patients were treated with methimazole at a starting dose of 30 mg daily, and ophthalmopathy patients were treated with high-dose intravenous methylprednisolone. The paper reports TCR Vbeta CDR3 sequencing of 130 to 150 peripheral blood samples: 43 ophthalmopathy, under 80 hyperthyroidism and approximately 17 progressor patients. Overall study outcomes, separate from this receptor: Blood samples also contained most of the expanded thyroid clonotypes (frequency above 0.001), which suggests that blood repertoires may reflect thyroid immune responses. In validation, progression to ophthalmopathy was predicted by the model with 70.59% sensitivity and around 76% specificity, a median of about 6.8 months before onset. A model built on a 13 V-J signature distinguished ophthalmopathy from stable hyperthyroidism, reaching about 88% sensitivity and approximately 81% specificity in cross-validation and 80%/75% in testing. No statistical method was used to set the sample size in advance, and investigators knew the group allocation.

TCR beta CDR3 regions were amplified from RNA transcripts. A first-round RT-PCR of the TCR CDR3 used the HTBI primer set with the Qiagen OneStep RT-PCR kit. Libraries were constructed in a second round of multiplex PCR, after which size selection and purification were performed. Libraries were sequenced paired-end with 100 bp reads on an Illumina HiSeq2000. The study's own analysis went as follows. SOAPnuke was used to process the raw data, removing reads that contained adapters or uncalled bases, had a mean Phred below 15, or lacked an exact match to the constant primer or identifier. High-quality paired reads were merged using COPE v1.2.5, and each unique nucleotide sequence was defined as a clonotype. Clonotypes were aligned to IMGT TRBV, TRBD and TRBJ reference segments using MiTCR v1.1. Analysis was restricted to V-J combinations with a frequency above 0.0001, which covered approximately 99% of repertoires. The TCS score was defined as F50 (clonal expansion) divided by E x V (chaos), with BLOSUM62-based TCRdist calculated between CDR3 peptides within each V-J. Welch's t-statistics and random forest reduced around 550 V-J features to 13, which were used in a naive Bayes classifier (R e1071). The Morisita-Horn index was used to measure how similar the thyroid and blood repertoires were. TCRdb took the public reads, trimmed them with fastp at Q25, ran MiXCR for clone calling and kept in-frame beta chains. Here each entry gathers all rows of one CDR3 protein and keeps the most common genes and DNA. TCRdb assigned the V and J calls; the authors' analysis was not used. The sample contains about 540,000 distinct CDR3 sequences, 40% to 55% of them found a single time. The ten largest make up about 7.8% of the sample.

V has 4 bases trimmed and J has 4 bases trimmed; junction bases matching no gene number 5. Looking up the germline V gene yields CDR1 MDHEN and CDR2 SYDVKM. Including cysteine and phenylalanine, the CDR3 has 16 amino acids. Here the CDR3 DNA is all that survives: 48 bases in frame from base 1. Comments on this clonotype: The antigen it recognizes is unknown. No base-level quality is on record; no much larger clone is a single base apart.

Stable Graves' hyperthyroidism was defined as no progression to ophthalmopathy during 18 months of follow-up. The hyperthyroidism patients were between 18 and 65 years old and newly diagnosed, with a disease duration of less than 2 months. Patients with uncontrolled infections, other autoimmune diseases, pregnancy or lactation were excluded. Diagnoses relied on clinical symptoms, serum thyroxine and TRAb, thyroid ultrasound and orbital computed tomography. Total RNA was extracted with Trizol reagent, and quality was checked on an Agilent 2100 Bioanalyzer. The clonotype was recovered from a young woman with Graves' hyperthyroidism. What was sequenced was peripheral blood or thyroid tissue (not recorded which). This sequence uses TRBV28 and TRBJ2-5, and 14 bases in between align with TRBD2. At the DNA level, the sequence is TGTGCCAGCAGTTCCTACGGGACTAGCGGGGGAGAGACCCAGTACTTC. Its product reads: CASSSYGTSGGETQYF. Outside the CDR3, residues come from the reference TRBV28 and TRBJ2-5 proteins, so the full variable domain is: DVKVTQSSRYLVKRTGEKVFLECVQDMDHENMFWYRQDPGLGLRLIYFSYDVKMKEKGDIPEGYSVSREKKERFSLILESASTNQTSMYLCASSSYGTSGGETQYFGPGTRLLVL.